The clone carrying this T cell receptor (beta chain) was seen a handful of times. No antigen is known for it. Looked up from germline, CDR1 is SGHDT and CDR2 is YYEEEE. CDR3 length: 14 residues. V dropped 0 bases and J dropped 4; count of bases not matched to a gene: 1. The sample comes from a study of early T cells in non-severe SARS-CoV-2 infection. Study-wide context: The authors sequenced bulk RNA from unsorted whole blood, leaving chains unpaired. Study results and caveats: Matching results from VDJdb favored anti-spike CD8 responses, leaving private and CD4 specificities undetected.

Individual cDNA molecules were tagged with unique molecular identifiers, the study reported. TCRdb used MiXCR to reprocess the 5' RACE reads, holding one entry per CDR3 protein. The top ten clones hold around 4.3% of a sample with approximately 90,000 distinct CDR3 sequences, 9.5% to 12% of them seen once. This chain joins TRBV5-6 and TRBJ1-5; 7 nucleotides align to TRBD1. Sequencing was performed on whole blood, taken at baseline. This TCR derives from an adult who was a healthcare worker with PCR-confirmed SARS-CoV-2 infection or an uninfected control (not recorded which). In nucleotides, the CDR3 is TGTGCCAGCAGCTTGGTGACAGGGAATCAGCCCCAGCATTTT. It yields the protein CASSLVTGNQPQHF.